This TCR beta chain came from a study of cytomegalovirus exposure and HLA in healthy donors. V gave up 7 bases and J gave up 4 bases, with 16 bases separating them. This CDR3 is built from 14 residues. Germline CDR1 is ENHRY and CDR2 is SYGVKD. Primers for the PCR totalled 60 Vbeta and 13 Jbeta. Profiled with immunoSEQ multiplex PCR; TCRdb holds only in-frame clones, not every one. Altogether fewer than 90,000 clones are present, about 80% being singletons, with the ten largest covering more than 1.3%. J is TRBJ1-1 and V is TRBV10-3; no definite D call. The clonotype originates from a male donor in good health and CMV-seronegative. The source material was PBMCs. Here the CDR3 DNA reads TGTGCCATCACCGCGGCGGGGTCGGGCACTGAAGCTTTCTTT. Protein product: CAITAAGSGTEAFF.